This T cell receptor (beta chain) was retrieved from a study of blood T cell repertoires in COVID-19. Living in 20 to 30 US areas, the participants were between roughly 18 and 95 years of age. Assignment of participants to cohorts was predicated upon participant-reported clinical history. Recovery among Cohort 3 donors was established by two negative PCRs, clearance, or symptom resolution. Between the trimmed V and J ends, which lost 7 bases and 6 bases, there was a span of 13 bases. The CDR3 contains 13 residues. The germline V gene has CDR1 LNHDA and CDR2 SQIVND (reference sequence). Using immunoSEQ multiplex PCR, the repertoire was profiled, and TCRdb retains in-frame clones only, with some absent. The table has 250,000 to 300,000 clones, about nine tenths seen once.

This rearrangement joins TRBV19 to TRBJ2-4; weak D call: TRBD1 (6 bases). The sequencing sample was made of PBMCs or T cells enriched from blood (not recorded which). This receptor was taken from a young man who had recovered from COVID-19. CDR3 in DNA: TGTGCCAGTACCACAGGGTTTTCAAACATTCAGTACTTC. Protein: CASTTGFSNIQYF.